This T cell receptor (beta chain) comes out of a study of T cells in Graves' hyperthyroidism and ophthalmopathy. This clonotype has ten or more counts. The CDR3 regions of TCR beta were amplified from RNA transcripts. First-round RT-PCR with HTBI primers amplified the TCR CDR3 region. TCRdb reanalysed the multiplex PCR reads using MiXCR and keeps one entry per CDR3 protein. The table includes hundreds of thousands of distinct CDR3 sequences, less than 25% detected once. The CDR3 has 13 amino acids. CDR1 is SNHLY and CDR2 is FYNNEI in the germline V gene. V lost 4 bases, J lost 1 base, and 7 bases lay in between.

This sequence joins TRBV2 and TRBJ2-5; D gene uncertain. Sequenced sample: blood. The clonotype comes from a woman between 25 and 40 years old with Graves' ophthalmopathy. The CDR3 nucleotides read TGTGCCAGCAGTGTATCACCCCAAGAGACCCAGTACTTC. This sequence encodes CASSVSPQETQYF.